The rows below give T cell receptor beta chains drawn from one sample of a study of T cells in Graves' hyperthyroidism and ophthalmopathy. TCRdb reanalysed the multiplex PCR reads using MiXCR and keeps one entry per CDR3 protein. The data show roughly 500,000 distinct CDR3 sequences, over 45% seen once. The sequenced material came from peripheral blood or thyroid tissue (not recorded which). These receptors originate from an adult woman with Graves' disease, either hyperthyroidism or ophthalmopathy (not recorded which). The CDR3 runs from the conserved cysteine through the conserved F or W. D genes are given only for firm matches. The listing skips clone size in some rows; elsewhere it reads once, few, many or a size class.

V,D,length,J,size,DNA,CDR3
TRBV28,TRBD1,15,TRBJ1-5,.,TGTGCCAGCAGTTTTAGACAGGGGGATAAGCAGCCCCAGCATTTT,CASSFRQGDKQPQHF
TRBV7-3,.,10,TRBJ2-3,.,TGTGCCAGCAGCACAGATACGCAGTATTTT,CASSTDTQYF
TRBV7-2,TRBD2,14,TRBJ2-1,.,TGTGCCAGCAGCTGGGGAGGGCCTTACAATGAGCAGTTCTTC,CASSWGGPYNEQFF
TRBV20-1,TRBD1,14,TRBJ2-7,many,TGCAGTGCTAGGGATACAGGGGCCTCCTACGAGCAGTACTTC,CSARDTGASYEQYF
TRBV7-9,TRBD1,15,TRBJ1-1,.,TGTGCCAGCAGCGCAGACAGGGGATCAAACACTGAAGCTTTCTTT,CASSADRGSNTEAFF
TRBV5-1,TRBD1,16,TRBJ2-2,many,TGCGCCAGCAGCTTGGGACAGGGGTTGAGCACCGGGGAGCTGTTTTTT,CASSLGQGLSTGELFF
TRBV15,.,18,TRBJ1-1,.,TGTGCCACCAGCAGAGATAACGGGGGCAGCGGGGAAAACACTGAAGCTTTCTTT,CATSRDNGGSGENTEAFF
TRBV29-1,TRBD1,12,TRBJ1-1,.,TGCAGCGTTGGGGTCAGGGGGTCTGAAGCTTTCTTT,CSVGVRGSEAFF
TRBV20-1,.,13,TRBJ1-1,many,TGCAGTGTTAGAGGTCAGGCGAACACTGAAGCTTTCTTT,CSVRGQANTEAFF
TRBV5-1,.,15,TRBJ2-6,.,TGCGCCAGCAGCCCCGTGAGCTCTGGGGCCAACGTCCTGACTTTC,CASSPVSSGANVLTF
TRBV7-9,.,16,TRBJ1-3,few,TGTGCCAGCACAATCCTACCGGGAATCTCTGGAAACACCATATATTTT,CASTILPGISGNTIYF
TRBV20-1,.,13,TRBJ1-1,few,TGCAGTGCTAGAGGGGATCTGAACACTGAAGCTTTCTTT,CSARGDLNTEAFF
TRBV10-3,TRBD2,16,TRBJ2-5,once,TGTGCCATCAGTGATGGGGGGGAGGTCTTACAAGAGACCCAGTACTTC,CAISDGGEVLQETQYF
TRBV20-1,.,16,TRBJ2-7,.,TGCAGTGCTAGAGGGCGATCGACTAGTCGCACCGGGGAGCAGTACTTC,CSARGRSTSRTGEQYF
TRBV12-3/TRBV12-4,.,13,TRBJ2-5,.,TGTGCCAGCAGTCTAGCTTCTACAGTGACCGAGATCTTC,CASSLASTVTEIF
TRBV5-4,.,15,TRBJ2-5,many,TGTGCCAGCAGCTTGGGGGGGAACGGGCAAGAGACCCAGTACTTC,CASSLGGNGQETQYF
TRBV2,TRBD2,13,TRBJ2-5,many,TGTGCCAACAGACTAGCGGGAGGGGAGACCCAGTACTTC,CANRLAGGETQYF
TRBV2,.,13,TRBJ1-1,many,TGTGCCAGCAGTGGGTTGGGCACGACGGACGCTTTCTTT,CASSGLGTTDAFF
TRBV5-1,TRBD2,17,TRBJ2-2,many,TGCGCCAGCAGCTTAGCGACCAGCGGGAGTTCATCTGGGGAGCTGTTTTTT,CASSLATSGSSSGELFF
TRBV10-3,.,10,TRBJ2-5,once,TGTGCCATCAGTGGGGAGACCCAGTACTTC,CAISGETQYF
TRBV2,.,12,TRBJ2-1,few,TGTGCCAGCAGTAAGGACTACAATGAGCAGTTCTTC,CASSKDYNEQFF
TRBV20-1,.,12,TRBJ1-4,.,TGCAGTGCTACCACGGGTGGAGAAAAACTGTTTTTT,CSATTGGEKLFF
TRBV18,.,14,TRBJ1-5,.,TGTGCCAGCTCACCTAGTCCGATGAATCAGCCCCAGCATTTT,CASSPSPMNQPQHF
TRBV11-2,TRBD2,13,TRBJ2-5,.,TGTGCCAGCAGCAACAGCGGGACGGAGACCCAGTACTTC,CASSNSGTETQYF
TRBV10-3,TRBD1,14,TRBJ2-5,few,TGTGCCACAGGAGCAGGGGGCCCTCAAGAGACCCAGTACTTC,CATGAGGPQETQYF
TRBV5-1,TRBD1,16,TRBJ2-7,.,TGCGCCAGCAGCTTGGAGGGGGCCGGACCGACCTACGAGCAGTACTTC,CASSLEGAGPTYEQYF